This T cell receptor beta chain stems from a study of shared clonotypes between healthy human individuals. Naivety among CD8 cells was defined by CD45RO negativity and positive CCR7 selection, thereby excluding terminally differentiated effector memory CD45RA+ cells. Details on this clone: This sample also contains other DNA sequences that code for the same CDR3.

Trimming removed 3 bases from V and 4 bases from J; junction bases left unmatched: 1. The V gene's germline CDR1 is MNHEY and CDR2 SVGAGI. The CDR3 covers 14 residues. Several immunoSEQ plates received, in even portions, the genomic DNA of each subset. Repertoires were generated with immunoSEQ multiplex PCR, while TCRdb's copy carries only in-frame clones and drops some. Here the sample spans around 1,900,000 clones, approximately 92% being singletons. The sequenced material came from naive CD8+ T cells from PBMCs. J is TRBJ1-1 and V is TRBV6-5, with 11 bases that match TRBD1. The clonotype comes from a man in his late teens or twenties in good health. Some clones in this sample may be carry-over from other donors' samples. In DNA form, the CDR3 reads TGTGCCAGCAGTTATGGGACAGGGGGCACTGAAGCTTTCTTT. Protein sequence: CASSYGTGGTEAFF.